This T cell receptor (beta chain) was captured by sequencing in a study of radiotherapy plus CTLA-4 blockade in lung cancer. Those patients who had chemo-refractory metastatic non-small-cell lung cancer were given focal radiation along with CTLA-4 blockade through ipilimumab. Study results and caveats: TCR clones from tumors expanded in blood after radiotherapy plus ipilimumab.

The table came from immunoSEQ multiplex PCR; TCRdb's copy has only in-frame clones and leaves some out. The table lists 50,000 or so clones, approximately 76% of them singletons. To note about this clone: Its antigen is unidentified.

This receptor was obtained from a human donor with non-small cell lung cancer who had stable disease on radiotherapy plus ipilimumab. Sequencing used peripheral blood, obtained from a patient treated with radiotherapy plus ipilimumab.

The CDR3 here is CASSLEGRANSPLHF. The CDR3 region has the DNA TGTGCCAGCAGCTTAGAAGGCCGAGCGAATTCACCCCTCCACTTT. The chain joins TRBV7-2 to TRBJ1-6, with D uncertain. Germline CDR1 reads SGHTA; CDR2 reads FQGNSA. Trimming stripped 1 base from V and 7 bases from J, with 11 bases between. The CDR3 runs to 15 residues.